This paragraph reports one T cell receptor (beta chain). The data are from a study of blood T cells in healthy people across ages. A second roughly 7 to 12 cycle PCR used barcoded and J-beta primers. From the 5' RACE reads, TCRdb called clonotypes with MiXCR, one entry per CDR3 protein. The sample holds 710,000 or so distinct CDR3 sequences, roughly 20% seen once. CDR3 length: 12 residues. Germline V gene lookup returns CDR1 SGHNT and CDR2 YYREEE (reference sequence). Trimming removed 4 bases at V and 1 base at J, with 5 bases between. Sequencing input: blood. The chain links TRBV5-4 to TRBJ1-1; D not resolved. The clonotype originates from a man between 65 and 79 years old in good health. CDR3 region: CASSATNTEAFF. The CDR3 DNA follows: TGTGCCAGCAGCGCCACGAACACTGAAGCTTTCTTT.